This T cell receptor (beta chain) was captured in a study of blood T cell repertoires in COVID-19. In the study overall: Material from acute and convalescent COVID-19 was sourced from the United States, Italy and Spain. PBMCs, B-cell-depleted T cells, or T cells provided the cDNA or gDNA that made up the material.

In the source study's methods: Reference gene primer amplification yielded estimated nucleated cell counts. Sequencing used immunoSEQ multiplex PCR; TCRdb keeps in-frame clones, though not all of them. V and J calls and clone size come straight from that table; D and trimming were deduced from the DNA. The profile shows roughly 350,000 clones, roughly 89% of them singletons. V was cut by 6 bases and J by 5 bases, with 16 bases left in between. Germline V lookup: CDR1 LGHDT, CDR2 YNNKEL (reference sequence). This CDR3 region has 14 residues. This sequence joins TRBV3-1 (or the pseudogene TRBV3-2) and TRBJ2-5, with a possible D match to TRBD1 (7 bases). The TCR was taken from a woman aged 18-29 years who had recovered from COVID-19. The sample consisted of peripheral blood. CDR3 nucleotide sequence: TGTGCCAGCAGGAAACAGGGGAGCGGGGAGACCCAGTACTTC. This sequence encodes CASRKQGSGETQYF.